These 18 T cell receptor beta chains were sequenced from one sample in a study of primary melanoma T cells and metastatic recurrence (TCRdb year 2020). Library method: the immunoSEQ multiplex PCR assay. This is the immuneACCESS table as TCRdb keeps it, with only in-frame sequences that have V and J called. A part of the clones is gone; compared with another copy, unresolved V genes explain less than half, and the rest is unexplained. For this sample there are over a thousand clones; over 70% appear just once. The leading ten clones occupy roughly 35% of the sample. The specimen sequenced was melanoma tumor tissue. These TCRs come from a human donor with melanoma.

The V call is TRBV6-8, the J call TRBJ1-2; 9 bases agree with TRBD1. The CDR3 runs 16 residues. Germline V lookup: CDR1 MNHGY, CDR2 SAAAGT. V trimming: 4 bases; J trimming: 4 bases; junction bases outside the gene matches: 10. The CDR3 sequence: CASSSLPGQGGYGYTF. CDR3 coding DNA: TGTGCCAGCAGTTCGCTACCGGGACAGGGAGGCTATGGCTACACCTTC.

The J gene is TRBJ2-1, the V gene TRBV6-8; 11 bases line up with TRBD2. Germline V gene lookup returns CDR1 MNHGY and CDR2 SAAAGT. The CDR3 is 15 residues long. Trimming at V came to 6 bases and at J to 4 bases, leaving 5 bases not matched to a gene. The CDR3 spells CASRYRLAGYNEQFF. The CDR3 nucleotides are TGTGCCAGCAGATACCGACTAGCGGGGTACAATGAGCAGTTCTTC.

J is TRBJ2-5 and V is TRBV19; possibly TRBD1 for D (6 bases). Trimming removed 3 bases from V and 0 bases from J, with 8 bases in between. Germline V CDR1 and CDR2: LNHDA, SQIVND (reference sequence). This CDR3 is 14 amino acids long. CDR3 residues: CASSIRTDQETQYF. The CDR3 DNA sequence: TGTGCCAGTAGTATCCGGACAGACCAAGAGACCCAGTACTTC.

CDR3 sequence (DNA): TGTGCCAGTAGTATAGACGCAGGACAGGGGGTCGGCTACACCTTC. Residues: CASSIDAGQGVGYTF. The chain carries TRBV19 and TRBJ1-2; 10 bases are a match to TRBD1. V lost 0 bases to trimming and J lost 8 bases; unmatched junction nucleotides: 6. Looked up from germline, CDR1 is LNHDA and CDR2 is SQIVND (reference sequence). This CDR3 comprises 15 residues. Complete variable domain (other parts from reference TRBV19 and TRBJ1-2): DGGITQSPKYLFRKEGQNVTLSCEQNLNHDAMYWYRQDPGQGLRLIYYSQIVNDFQKGDIAEGYSVSREKKESFPLTVTSAQKNPTAFYLCASSIDAGQGVGYTFGSGTRLTVV.

The rearrangement links TRBV6-8 to TRBJ1-2, with 10 positions matching TRBD1. V shed 5 bases and J 2 bases; nucleotides not matched to a gene: 11. Germline CDR1 and CDR2: MNHGY and SAAAGT. The CDR3 runs 17 residues. The CDR3 sequence: CASSDRRDRGSNYGYTF. The CDR3 bases are TGTGCCAGCAGTGATCGCCGGGACAGGGGATCGAACTATGGCTACACCTTC.

The chain combines TRBV23-1 with TRBJ1-4; D gene unclear. TRBV23-1 is filed as an ORF, its function uncertain. This CDR3 has 14 residues. The germline V and J ends were trimmed by 6 bases and 0 bases, with 8 bases remaining between them. CDR3 loop: CASSSIATNEKLFF. CDR3 nucleotides: TGCGCCAGCAGCTCGATCGCAACTAATGAAAAACTGTTTTTT.

The V gene is TRBV12-5, the J gene TRBJ1-1; D is unresolved. Germline values: CDR1 LGHNT, CDR2 FRNRAP. The CDR3 consists of 13 residues. Here the CDR3 DNA reads TGTGCCAGCACGGATTGGGTGAACACTGAAGCTTTCTTT. Protein product: CASTDWVNTEAFF.

CDR3 amino acids: CASSIGTGTYNEQFF. The DNA for the CDR3 is TGTGCCAGTAGTATAGGGACAGGGACCTACAATGAGCAGTTCTTC. This rearrangement joins TRBV19 to TRBJ2-1; 8 bases are a match to TRBD1. The CDR3 covers 15 residues. Germline V gene sequence: CDR1 LNHDA, CDR2 SQIVND (reference sequence). J lost 2 bases, V lost 1 base, and 1 base had no gene match.

This rearrangement joins TRBV7-1 to TRBJ2-7; 8 bases map to TRBD2. TRBV7-1 is an open reading frame, and its role is uncertain. V gave up 6 bases and J gave up 3 bases; unmatched junction bases: 7. The CDR3 is 14 residues long. CDR3 nucleotide sequence: TGTGCCAGCAGTATTACTAGCGGTGACTACGAGCAGTACTTC. Translating gives CASSITSGDYEQYF.

This chain joins TRBV29-1 and TRBJ2-3; 12 bases line up with TRBD2. The CDR3 is 14 residues long. Germline lookup yields CDR1 SQVTM and CDR2 ANQGSEA. The V gene end was trimmed by 8 bases and the J gene end by 1 base; junction bases not matched to a gene: 4. CDR3 DNA sequence: TGCAGCACAAGGACTAGCGGGGGCACAGATACGCAGTATTTT. Translation gives CSTRTSGGTDTQYF.

CDR3 loop: CASSPTGVKNYGYTF. CDR3 bases: TGTGCCAGCTCCCCCACAGGCGTAAAAAACTATGGCTACACCTTC. This sequence joins TRBV18 and TRBJ1-2; D is possibly TRBD1 (5 bases). The CDR3 is 15 amino acids. Trimming removed 6 bases from V and 2 bases from J, with 16 bases in between. Germline loops: CDR1 KGHSH, CDR2 LQKENI.

In its sample, this clone was seen once. The chain carries TRBV18 and TRBJ1-4; a weak D match, TRBD1 (5 bases). Germline V gene lookup returns CDR1 KGHSH and CDR2 LQKENI. V was clipped by 3 bases and J by 4 bases, with 6 bases between them. CDR3 length equals 13 residues. CDR3 DNA sequence: TGTGCCAGCTCACCCCAGGGTAATGAAAAACTGTTTTTT. Protein sequence: CASSPQGNEKLFF.

The V gene is TRBV11-3, the J gene TRBJ1-1; D unresolved. The V gene's germline CDR1 is SGHNT and CDR2 YENEEA. The CDR3 consists of 16 residues. Trimming pared 1 base from V and 1 base from J, leaving 13 bases between. CDR3 sequence (DNA): TGTGCCAGCAGCTTAGGAGTCTCATCGAAGAACACTGAAGCTTTCTTT. It codes for CASSLGVSSKNTEAFF.

This clone has just one count. This chain uses TRBV29-1 with TRBJ1-1; D is ambiguous. Germline V CDR1 and CDR2: SQVTM, ANQGSEA. The V end was cut by 1 base, the J end by 3 bases, with 6 bases between. The CDR3 is made up of 12 amino acids. The CDR3 spells CSVEVTDTEAFF. DNA for the CDR3: TGCAGCGTTGAAGTCACCGACACTGAAGCTTTCTTT. Variable domain in full (rest from reference TRBV29-1 and TRBJ1-1): SAVISQKPSRDICQRGTSLTIQCQVDSQVTMMFWYRQQPGQSLTLIATANQGSEATYESGFVIDKFPISRPNLTFSTLTVSNMSPEDSSIYLCSVEVTDTEAFFGQGTRLTVV.

The V call is TRBV6-8, the J call TRBJ1-5, with TRBD1 identical over 8 bases. Losses at the gene ends were 7 bases for V and 0 bases for J; bases not matched to a gene: 8. Germline CDR1 and CDR2: MNHGY and SAAAGT. This CDR3 is 16 amino acids long. In DNA, the CDR3 is TGTGCCAGCACCCCACGGACAGGGAATAGCAATCAGCCCCAGCATTTT. It is translated as CASTPRTGNSNQPQHF.

This clone was observed once. A junction boundary mismatches the germline segment, possibly from a read error. An ambiguous or unread base is present, and the residue it codes for is denoted X. CDR3 DNA: TGTGYCAGCAGCTCCTCTTGGGGGGTGGGTCAGCCCCAGCATTTT. Residues: CXSSSSWGVGQPQHF. The genes are TRBV11-3 and TRBJ1-5, with TRBD1 as a possible D gene (5 bases). CDR3 length equals 15 residues. Germline V gene lookup returns CDR1 SGHNT and CDR2 YENEEA.

This clone has a handful of counts. V and J are TRBV11-3 and TRBJ1-1; 9 bases line up with TRBD1. The germline gives CDR1 SGHNT, CDR2 YENEEA. Losses at the gene ends were 4 bases for V and 5 bases for J; bases not matched to a gene: 8. The CDR3 extends over 15 amino acids. CDR3 sequence: CASSSWDRDYTEAFF. CDR3 bases: TGTGCCAGCAGCTCGTGGGACAGGGATTATACTGAAGCTTTCTTT.

The J gene is TRBJ2-3, the V gene TRBV11-3; TRBD1 matches 10 bases. The length of the CDR3 is 15 residues. Germline V gene lookup returns CDR1 SGHNT and CDR2 YENEEA. V shed 5 bases, J shed 6 bases, and the junction held 8 bases outside the gene matches. The CDR3 region is CASSPPGQGPDTQYF. The CDR3 bases are TGTGCCAGCAGCCCCCCGGGACAGGGGCCGGATACGCAGTATTTT.